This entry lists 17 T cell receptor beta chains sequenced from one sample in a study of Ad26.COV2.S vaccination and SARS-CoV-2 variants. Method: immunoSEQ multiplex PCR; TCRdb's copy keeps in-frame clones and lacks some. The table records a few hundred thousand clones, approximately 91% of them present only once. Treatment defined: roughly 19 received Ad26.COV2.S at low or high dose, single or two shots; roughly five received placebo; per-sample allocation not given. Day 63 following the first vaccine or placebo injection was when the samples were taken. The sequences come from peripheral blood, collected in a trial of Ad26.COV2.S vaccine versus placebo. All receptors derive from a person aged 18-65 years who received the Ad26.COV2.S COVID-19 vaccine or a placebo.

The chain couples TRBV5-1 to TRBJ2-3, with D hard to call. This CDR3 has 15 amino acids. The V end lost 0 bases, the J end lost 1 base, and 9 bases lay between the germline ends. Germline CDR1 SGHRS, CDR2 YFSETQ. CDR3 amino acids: CASSLGPSGTDTQYF. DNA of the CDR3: TGCGCCAGCAGCTTGGGTCCTTCCGGCACAGATACGCAGTATTTT.

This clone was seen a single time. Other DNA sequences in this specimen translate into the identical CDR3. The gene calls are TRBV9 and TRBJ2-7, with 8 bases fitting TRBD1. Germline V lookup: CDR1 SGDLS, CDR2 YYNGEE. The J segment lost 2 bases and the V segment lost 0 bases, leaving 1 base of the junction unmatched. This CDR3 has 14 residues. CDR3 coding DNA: TGTGCCAGCAGCGTAGGGGACAGGACCTACGAGCAGTACTTC. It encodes CASSVGDRTYEQYF.

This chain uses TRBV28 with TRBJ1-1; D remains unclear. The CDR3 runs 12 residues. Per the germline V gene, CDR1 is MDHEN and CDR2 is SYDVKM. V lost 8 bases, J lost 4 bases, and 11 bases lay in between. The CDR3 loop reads CASGPSGTEAFF. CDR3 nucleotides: TGTGCCAGCGGGCCCTCAGGCACTGAAGCTTTCTTT.

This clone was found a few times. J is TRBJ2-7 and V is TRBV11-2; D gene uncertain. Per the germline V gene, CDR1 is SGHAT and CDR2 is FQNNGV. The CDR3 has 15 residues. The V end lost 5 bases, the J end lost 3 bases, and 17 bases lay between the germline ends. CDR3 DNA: TGTGCCAGCAGCACCACTATCAGTGGCGGCTACGAGCAGTACTTC. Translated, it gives CASSTTISGGYEQYF.

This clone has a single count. CDR3 coding DNA: TGTGCCAGCAGCCCCGGGCCACAAGAGACCCAGTACTTC. Protein product: CASSPGPQETQYF. The chain couples TRBV3-1 (or the pseudogene TRBV3-2) to TRBJ2-5; D not certain. The CDR3 length is 13 residues. Trimming took 4 bases from V and 2 from J, leaving 8 bases between them. The germline CDR1 and CDR2 sequences are LGHDT and YNNKEL (reference sequence).

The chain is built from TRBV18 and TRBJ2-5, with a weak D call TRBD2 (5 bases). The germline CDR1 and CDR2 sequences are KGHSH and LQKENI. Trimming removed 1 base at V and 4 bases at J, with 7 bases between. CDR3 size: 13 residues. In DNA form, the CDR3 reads TGTGCCAGCTCACCACTTGAGGGAGAGACCCAGTACTTC. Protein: CASSPLEGETQYF.

The CDR3 nucleotides are TGCGCCAGCAGTCAGGACGGGCTCACAGATACGCAGTATTTT. It is translated as CASSQDGLTDTQYF. The rearrangement joins TRBV5-1 to TRBJ2-3; D remains ambiguous. With 5 bases removed from V and 2 bases from J, the gap between germline ends came to 12 bases. From germline, CDR1 is SGHRS and CDR2 YFSETQ. CDR3 size: 14 residues.

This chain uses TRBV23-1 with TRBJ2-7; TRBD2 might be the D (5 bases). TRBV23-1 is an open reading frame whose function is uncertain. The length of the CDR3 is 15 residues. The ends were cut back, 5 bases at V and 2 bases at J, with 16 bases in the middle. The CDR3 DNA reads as TGCGCCAGCAGTTGTCGCCGGGATCAGCCCTACGAGCAGTACTTC. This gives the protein CASSCRRDQPYEQYF.

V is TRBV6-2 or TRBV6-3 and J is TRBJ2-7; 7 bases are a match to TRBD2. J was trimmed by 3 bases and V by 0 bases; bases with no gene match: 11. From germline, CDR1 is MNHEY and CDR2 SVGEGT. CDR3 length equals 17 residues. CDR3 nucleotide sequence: TGTGCCAGCAGTTACTCCCCTGGTGGGGGGAGGGACTACGAGCAGTACTTC. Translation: CASSYSPGGGRDYEQYF.

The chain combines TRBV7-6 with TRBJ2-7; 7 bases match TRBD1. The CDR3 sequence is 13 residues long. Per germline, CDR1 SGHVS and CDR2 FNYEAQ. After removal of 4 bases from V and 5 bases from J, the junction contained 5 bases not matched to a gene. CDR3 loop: CASSSHRGNEQYF. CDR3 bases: TGTGCCAGCAGCTCCCACAGGGGAAACGAGCAGTACTTC.

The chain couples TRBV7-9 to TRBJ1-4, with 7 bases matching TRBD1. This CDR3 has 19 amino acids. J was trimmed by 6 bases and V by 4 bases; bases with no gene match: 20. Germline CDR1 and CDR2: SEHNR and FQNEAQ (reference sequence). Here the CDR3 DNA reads TGTGCCAGCAGCTGGGGGCGAAGGGGGCCCCCTAATAGTGATGAAAAACTGTTTTTT. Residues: CASSWGRRGPPNSDEKLFF.

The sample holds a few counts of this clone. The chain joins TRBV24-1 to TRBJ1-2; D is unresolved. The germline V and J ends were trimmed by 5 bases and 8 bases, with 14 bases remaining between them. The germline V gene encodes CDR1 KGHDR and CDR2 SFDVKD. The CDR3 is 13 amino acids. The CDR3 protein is CATSGDGFRGYTF. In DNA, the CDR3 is TGTGCCACCAGTGGAGACGGCTTTCGGGGCTACACCTTC.

CDR3: CASSLRDRGSETEAFF. The CDR3 coding sequence is TGTGCCAGCAGCTTAAGGGACAGGGGGTCGGAGACTGAAGCTTTCTTT. This chain uses TRBV7-2 with TRBJ1-1, with TRBD1 matching over 11 bases. Germline-derived CDR1 and CDR2 are SGHTA and FQGNSA. Trimming took 2 bases from V and 5 from J; bases not matched to a gene: 7. The CDR3 consists of 16 residues.

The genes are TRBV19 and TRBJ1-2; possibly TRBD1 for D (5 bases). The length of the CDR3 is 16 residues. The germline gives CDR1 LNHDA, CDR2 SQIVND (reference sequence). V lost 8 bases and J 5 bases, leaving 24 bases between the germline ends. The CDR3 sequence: CASGVGGVVHGYGYTF. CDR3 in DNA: TGTGCCAGTGGAGTGGGGGGGGTAGTCCACGGGTATGGCTACACCTTC.

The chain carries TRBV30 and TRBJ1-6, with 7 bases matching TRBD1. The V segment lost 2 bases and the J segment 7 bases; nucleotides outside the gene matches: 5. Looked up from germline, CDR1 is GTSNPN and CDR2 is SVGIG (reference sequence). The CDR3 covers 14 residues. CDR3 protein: CAWSKGGDNSPLHF. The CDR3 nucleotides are TGTGCCTGGAGTAAAGGGGGCGACAATTCACCCCTCCACTTT.

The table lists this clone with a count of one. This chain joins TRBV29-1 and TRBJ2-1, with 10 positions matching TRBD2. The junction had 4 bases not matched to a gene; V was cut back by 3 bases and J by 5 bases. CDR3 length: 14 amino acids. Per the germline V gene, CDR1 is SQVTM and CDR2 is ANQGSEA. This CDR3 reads CSVEGTSENNEQFF. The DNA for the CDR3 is TGCAGCGTTGAGGGGACTAGCGAAAACAATGAGCAGTTCTTC.

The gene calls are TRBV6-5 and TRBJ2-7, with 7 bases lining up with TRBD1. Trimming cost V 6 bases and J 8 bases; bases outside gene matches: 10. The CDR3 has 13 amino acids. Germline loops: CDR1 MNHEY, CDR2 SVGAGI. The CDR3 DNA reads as TGTGCCAGCAGCGGGACAGCCGGGCTGCAGCAGTACTTC. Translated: CASSGTAGLQQYF.